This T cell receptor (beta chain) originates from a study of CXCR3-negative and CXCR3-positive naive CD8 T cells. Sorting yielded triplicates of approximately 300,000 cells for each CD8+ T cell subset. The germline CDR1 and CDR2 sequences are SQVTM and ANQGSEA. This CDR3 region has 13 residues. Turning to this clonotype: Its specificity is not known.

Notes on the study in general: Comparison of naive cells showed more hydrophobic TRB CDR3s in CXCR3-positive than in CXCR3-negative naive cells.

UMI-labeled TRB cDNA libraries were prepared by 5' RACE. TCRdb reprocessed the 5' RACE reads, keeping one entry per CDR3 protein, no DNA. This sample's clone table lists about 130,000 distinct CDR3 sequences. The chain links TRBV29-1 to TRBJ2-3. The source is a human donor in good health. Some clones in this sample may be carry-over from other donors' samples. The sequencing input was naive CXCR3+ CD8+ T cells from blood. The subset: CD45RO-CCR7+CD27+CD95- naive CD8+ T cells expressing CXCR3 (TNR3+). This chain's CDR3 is CSGTEPYTDTQYF.